Listed below are T cell receptor beta chains from one sample, sequenced in a study of blood T cell repertoires in COVID-19. Produced via immunoSEQ multiplex PCR; TCRdb's table is partial and in-frame only. The sample has some 260,000 clones; roughly 90% are singletons. Sequencing used peripheral blood. These receptors were collected from a human donor in a cohort sampled during active COVID-19. The CDR3 runs from the conserved cysteine through the conserved F or W. A D gene is named only where the DNA matches it firmly. Part of the rows lack a size; the others show once, few, many or a class for expanded clones.

TRBJ2-7 TRBV18 . . TGTGCCAGCTCACCGGGCAGGGCGGGGAACGAGCAGTACTTC CASSPGRAGNEQYF
TRBJ1-2 TRBV5-1 . . TGCGCCAGCAGCTTGGAAGGCGTACAGGGCTACACCTTC CASSLEGVQGYTF
TRBJ2-5 TRBV4-1 . . TGCGCCAGCAGCCAACAGGGGGGCCCTCAAGAGACCCAGTACTTC CASSQQGGPQETQYF
TRBJ2-1 TRBV9 . TRBD2 TGTGCCAGCAGCAAGCGGGACTCAGGGAGCTCCTACAATGAGCAGTTCTTC CASSKRDSGSSYNEQFF
TRBJ2-5 TRBV20-1 . . TGCAGTGCTACGGAGCAAGAGACCCAGTACTTC CSATEQETQYF
TRBJ2-7 TRBV19 . TRBD2 TGTGCCAGTAGTATAGTCCCTAGCGGGGGACCCTACGAGCAGTACTTC CASSIVPSGGPYEQYF
TRBJ2-7 TRBV6-7 . . TGTGCCAGCAGTTACTCGTTTTTGATCTATTCCCAATCCTACGAGCAGTACTTC CASSYSFLIYSQSYEQYF
TRBJ2-7 TRBV6-2/TRBV6-3 . . TGTGCCAGCAGTTACGCTGCTAACGAGCAGTACTTC CASSYAANEQYF
TRBJ2-5 TRBV7-2 . . TGTGCCAGCAGCTTAGCGGGCCCCGTGACCCAGTACTTC CASSLAGPVTQYF
TRBJ1-2 TRBV28 . TRBD1 TGTGCCAGCAGGCCCCTGACAGGGACCTATGGCTACACCTTC CASRPLTGTYGYTF
TRBJ2-3 TRBV7-2 . . TGTGCCAGCAGCTTAGTTGTAGGAGCGATCACAGATACGCAGTATTTT CASSLVVGAITDTQYF
TRBJ1-1 TRBV7-6 . TRBD1 TGTGCCAGCAGCCCAAGCCACAGGGGAGACACTGAAGCTTTCTTT CASSPSHRGDTEAFF
TRBJ1-4 TRBV7-8 few TRBD1 TGTGCCAGCAGCTCGTCCGACAGGGGGCTGGTGGGGGGGAATGAAAAACTGTTTTTT CASSSSDRGLVGGNEKLFF
TRBJ2-7 TRBV6-5 . . TGTGCCAGCAGTCCACGGACTTTATCATACGAGCAGTACTTC CASSPRTLSYEQYF
TRBJ1-6 TRBV27 few TRBD1 TGTGCCAGCGCACAGGGGAGCACGGCCAATTCACCCCTCCACTTT CASAQGSTANSPLHF
TRBJ2-1 TRBV6-4 . TRBD2 TGTGCCAGCAGCGCCGCACTAGCGGGAATGGTTAATGAGCAGTTCTTC CASSAALAGMVNEQFF
TRBJ1-1 TRBV30 . TRBD1 TGTGCCTGGAGTAGACAGGGGAACACTGAAGCTTTCTTT CAWSRQGNTEAFF
TRBJ1-5 TRBV5-1 . TRBD1 TGCGCCAGCAGCCGGGACAGGGACCAGCCCCAGCATTTT CASSRDRDQPQHF
TRBJ2-7 TRBV2 . TRBD1 TGTGCCAGCAGTGGGCGGACAGGGGTTGACGAGCAGTACTTC CASSGRTGVDEQYF
TRBJ2-1 TRBV7-2 . TRBD2 TGTGCCAGCAGCCCAAGGACTAGCGGGGGGGCGGGGTACAATGAGCAGTTCTTC CASSPRTSGGAGYNEQFF
TRBJ2-7 TRBV6-5 . TRBD2 TGTGCCAGCAGTTACTCGAGGGCGGGGGACGAGCAGTACTTC CASSYSRAGDEQYF
TRBJ2-7 TRBV12-3/TRBV12-4 . TRBD1 TGTGCCAGCAGTTCCCTGACAGGGGACGAGCAGTACTTC CASSSLTGDEQYF
TRBJ2-7 TRBV30 . . TGTGCCTGGAGGGGGCAGAGCTCCTACGAGCAGTACTTC CAWRGQSSYEQYF